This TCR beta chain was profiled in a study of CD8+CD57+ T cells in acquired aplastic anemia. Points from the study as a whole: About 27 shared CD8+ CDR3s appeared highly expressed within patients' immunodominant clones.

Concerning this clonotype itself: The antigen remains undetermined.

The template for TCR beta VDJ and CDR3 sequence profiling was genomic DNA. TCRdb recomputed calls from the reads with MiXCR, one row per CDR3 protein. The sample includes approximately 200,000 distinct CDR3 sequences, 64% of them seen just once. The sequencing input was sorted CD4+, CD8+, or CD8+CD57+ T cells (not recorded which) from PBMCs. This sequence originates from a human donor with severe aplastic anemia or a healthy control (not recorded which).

CDR3 region: CASSFSPDQPQHF. CDR3 DNA sequence: TGTGCCAGCAGCTTTAGTCCGGATCAGCCCCAGCATTTT. The chain has TRBV7-8 and TRBJ1-5; D remains unclear. Germline assignment: CDR1 SGHVS and CDR2 FQNEAQ. The V and J ends lost 3 bases and 5 bases respectively, with 8 bases between them. The CDR3 covers 13 residues.